Each of the 11 T cell receptor beta chains below was sequenced from the same sample in a study of shared clonotypes between healthy human individuals. TCRdb's copy holds only in-frame clones and misses some; the assay was immunoSEQ multiplex PCR. This repertoire shows around 2.1 million clones, about 92% found once; its top ten account for around 1.7%. The naive CD8 subset, CD45RO-negative cells positively selected for CCR7, excluded terminally differentiated effector memory CD45RA+ cells. The sequencing sample was made of naive CD8+ T cells from PBMCs. The receptors stem from a man younger than 30 in good health. Some clones in this sample may be carry-over from other donors' samples.

J is TRBJ2-4 and V is TRBV25-1; D gene unclear. Per germline, CDR1 MGHDK and CDR2 SYGVNS. This CDR3 region has 13 residues. Between the trimmed V and J ends, which lost 4 bases and 1 base, there was a span of 5 bases. The CDR3 sequence: CASSGVAKNIQYF. CDR3 DNA sequence: TGTGCCAGCAGTGGAGTTGCCAAAAACATTCAGTACTTC.

The rearrangement uses TRBV10-3 and TRBJ2-7; no clear D gene. The V and J ends lost 0 bases and 5 bases respectively, with 26 bases between them. The CDR3 covers 19 residues. Germline V CDR1 and CDR2: ENHRY, SYGVKD. CDR3 bases: TGTGCCATCAGTGAGTCGTCAAATGTGTTACTCCCAGAATCGGACGAGCAGTACTTC. This sequence encodes CAISESSNVLLPESDEQYF.

Concerning this clone: Other DNA sequences in this specimen translate into the identical CDR3. This rearrangement joins TRBV7-9 to TRBJ2-7, with D perhaps matching TRBD1 (5 bases). Trimming removed 4 bases at V and 7 bases at J, with 8 bases between. CDR3 length equals 11 residues. Germline CDR1 is SEHNR and CDR2 is FQNEAQ (reference sequence). CDR3 DNA: TGTGCCAGCAGCTCGTCAGGGGAGCAGTACTTC. Its translation is CASSSSGEQYF.

The gene calls are TRBV9 and TRBJ1-5; the D is unclear. The CDR3 totals 15 residues. Per the germline V gene, CDR1 is SGDLS and CDR2 is YYNGEE. Trimming pared 3 bases from V and 6 bases from J, leaving 16 bases between. For the CDR3, the DNA is TGTGCCAGCAGCGAGGGCCTAAAATCGGGTCAGCCCCAGCATTTT. It codes for CASSEGLKSGQPQHF.

The rearrangement links TRBV11-3 to TRBJ2-1, with TRBD2 matching over 12 bases. The CDR3 spans 17 residues. Trimming at V came to 2 bases and at J to 5 bases, leaving 7 bases not matched to a gene. Germline V gene sequence: CDR1 SGHNT, CDR2 YENEEA. CDR3 nucleotide sequence: TGTGCCAGCAGCTTAAGCCGTGGACTAGCGGGAAACAATGAGCAGTTCTTC. Protein product: CASSLSRGLAGNNEQFF.

The rearrangement links TRBV7-9 to TRBJ2-1; the D gene is possibly TRBD2 (5 bases). Germline V gene sequence: CDR1 SEHNR, CDR2 FQNEAQ (reference sequence). The CDR3 has 15 residues. Trimming took 2 bases from V and 4 from J, leaving 12 bases between them. This CDR3 reads CASSLSGTQYNEQFF. Here the CDR3 DNA reads TGTGCCAGCAGCTTAAGCGGCACCCAATACAATGAGCAGTTCTTC.

The chain has TRBV9 and TRBJ2-7; the D call may be TRBD1 or TRBD2 (5 bases each). Trimming removed 8 bases from V and 0 bases from J, with 15 bases in between. Germline V gene sequence: CDR1 SGDLS, CDR2 YYNGEE. The CDR3 has 14 amino acids. DNA of the CDR3: TGTGCCAGGGCCGGGACCTGCTACTCCTACGAGCAGTACTTC. Protein product: CARAGTCYSYEQYF.

The V call is TRBV7-9, the J call TRBJ2-7, with D tentatively TRBD1 or TRBD2 (5 bases each). Germline CDR1 and CDR2: SEHNR and FQNEAQ (reference sequence). This CDR3 has 13 residues. V was shortened by 3 bases and J by 3 bases, with 9 bases between the two germline ends. The CDR3 DNA follows: TGTGCCAGCAGCTTTGGGGACGACTACGAGCAGTACTTC. Translation gives CASSFGDDYEQYF.

This clone occurred once. This chain joins TRBV14 and TRBJ1-2, with TRBD1 matching 10 bases. Germline trimming cut 2 bases from V and 6 bases from J; bases unmatched to any gene: 9. Germline V gene sequence: CDR1 SGHDN, CDR2 FVKESK. This CDR3 has 16 residues. The CDR3, as DNA: TGTGCCAGCAGCCAAAGAGGGACAGGGGTGAGGCATGGCTACACCTTC. It codes for CASSQRGTGVRHGYTF.

DNA of the CDR3: TGCGCCAGCAGCCGGGACAGGGAGGAAAAACTGTTTTTT. Its protein is CASSRDREEKLFF. The chain combines TRBV5-1 with TRBJ1-4, with 9 nucleotides matching TRBD1. The CDR3 consists of 13 residues. The V and J ends lost 4 bases and 8 bases, in that order; junction bases with no gene match: 3. Germline loops: CDR1 SGHRS, CDR2 YFSETQ.

The CDR3 region has the DNA TGTGCCAGCAGCTTAGGGCGGGACAGAATCTCTGGGGCCAACGTCCTGACTTTC. Translation: CASSLGRDRISGANVLTF. The chain joins TRBV7-8 to TRBJ2-6; tentatively, D is TRBD1 (7 bases). The CDR3 extends over 18 amino acids. Trimming took 1 base from V and 0 from J, leaving 13 bases between them. Germline CDR1 is SGHVS and CDR2 is FQNEAQ.